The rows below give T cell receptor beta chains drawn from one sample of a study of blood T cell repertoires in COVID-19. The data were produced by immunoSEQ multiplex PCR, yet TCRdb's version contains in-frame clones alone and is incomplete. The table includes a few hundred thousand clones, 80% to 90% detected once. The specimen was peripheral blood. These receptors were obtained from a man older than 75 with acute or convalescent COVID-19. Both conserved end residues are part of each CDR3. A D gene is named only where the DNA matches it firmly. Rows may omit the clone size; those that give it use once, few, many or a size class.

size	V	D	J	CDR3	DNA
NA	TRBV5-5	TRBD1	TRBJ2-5	CASSLRDRGLQETQYF	TGTGCCAGCAGCCTCCGGGACAGGGGGCTTCAGGAGACCCAGTACTTC
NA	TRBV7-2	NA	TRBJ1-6	CASSLSSSYNSPLHF	TGTGCCAGCAGCTTATCGAGCTCCTATAATTCACCCCTCCACTTT
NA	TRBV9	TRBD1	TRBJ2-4	CASSGGQGNIQYF	TGTGCCAGCAGCGGGGGACAGGGAAACATTCAGTACTTC
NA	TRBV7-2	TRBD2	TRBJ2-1	CASSFSGSTYNEQFF	TGTGCCAGCAGCTTTAGCGGGAGCACTTACAATGAGCAGTTCTTC
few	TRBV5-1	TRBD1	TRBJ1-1	CASSLAGGAGTEAFF	TGCGCCAGCAGCTTGGCAGGGGGCGCAGGAACTGAAGCTTTCTTT
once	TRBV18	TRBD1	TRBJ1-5	CASSPQGARNQPQHF	TGTGCCAGCTCCCCCCAGGGGGCACGTAATCAGCCCCAGCATTTT
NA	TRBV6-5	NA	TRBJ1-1	CASSYSMPGSTEAFF	TGTGCCAGCAGTTACTCGATGCCAGGGTCCACTGAAGCTTTCTTT
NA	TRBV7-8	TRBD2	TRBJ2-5	CASSRGSGITETQYF	TGTGCCAGCAGCCGAGGAAGCGGGATAACTGAGACCCAGTACTTC
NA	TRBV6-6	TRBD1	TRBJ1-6	CASSRQGNSPLHF	TGTGCCAGCAGTAGACAGGGGAATTCACCCCTCCACTTT
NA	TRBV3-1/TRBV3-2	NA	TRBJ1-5	CASSGTDSNQPQHF	TGTGCCAGCAGCGGGACTGATAGCAATCAGCCCCAGCATTTT
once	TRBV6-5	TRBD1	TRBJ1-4	CASSSGTGNEKLFF	TGTGCCAGCAGCTCCGGGACAGGAAATGAAAAACTGTTTTTT
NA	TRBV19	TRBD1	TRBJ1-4	CASRTNRGAEKLFF	TGTGCCAGTAGAACAAACAGGGGAGCTGAAAAACTGTTTTTT
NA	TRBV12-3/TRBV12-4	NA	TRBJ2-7	CASSPPGSYEQYF	TGTGCCAGCAGTCCCCCGGGCTCCTACGAGCAGTACTTC
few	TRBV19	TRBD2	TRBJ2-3	CASSIGLAGTDTQYF	TGTGCCAGTAGTATTGGTCTAGCGGGAACAGATACGCAGTATTTT
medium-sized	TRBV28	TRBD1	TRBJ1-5	CASSFGQGLNQPQHF	TGTGCCAGCAGTTTCGGACAGGGCCTCAATCAGCCCCAGCATTTT
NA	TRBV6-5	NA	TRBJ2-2	CASNRANTGELFF	TGTGCCAGCAACAGAGCGAACACCGGGGAGCTGTTTTTT
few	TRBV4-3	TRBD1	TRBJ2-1	CASSHLRQGSAYNEQFF	TGCGCCAGCAGCCACCTCCGACAGGGTTCGGCATACAATGAGCAGTTCTTC
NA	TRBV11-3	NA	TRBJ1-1	CASSSGLNTEAFF	TGTGCCAGCAGCTCGGGACTTAACACTGAAGCTTTCTTT
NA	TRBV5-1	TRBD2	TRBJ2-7	CASSLDSGRTSEQYF	TGCGCCAGCAGCTTGGATAGCGGGAGAACATCCGAGCAGTACTTC
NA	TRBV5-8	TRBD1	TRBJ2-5	CASSIGTGPQETQYF	TGTGCCAGCAGCATCGGGACAGGGCCCCAAGAGACCCAGTACTTC
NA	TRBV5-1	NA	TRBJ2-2	CASSATGRQANTGELFF	TGCGCCAGCAGCGCTACAGGGCGACAAGCGAACACCGGGGAGCTGTTTTTT
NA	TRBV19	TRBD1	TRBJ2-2	CASSLRTGRFAGELFF	TGTGCCAGTAGTCTGCGGACAGGGCGGTTCGCCGGGGAGCTGTTTTTT
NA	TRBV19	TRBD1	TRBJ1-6	CASSTTGGQGKSPLHF	TGTGCCAGTAGTACTACAGGCGGACAGGGAAAATCACCCCTCCACTTT
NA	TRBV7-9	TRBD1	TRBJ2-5	CASSPKQGAWETQYF	TGTGCCAGCAGCCCGAAACAGGGGGCATGGGAGACCCAGTACTTC
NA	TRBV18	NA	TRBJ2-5	CASSPTAAETQYF	TGTGCCAGCTCACCTACCGCAGCGGAGACCCAGTACTTC
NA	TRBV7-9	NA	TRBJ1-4	CASSLAAGLLFF	TGTGCCAGCAGCTTAGCGGCAGGGCTACTGTTTTTT
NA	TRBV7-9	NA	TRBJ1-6	CASSFQGLNSPLHF	TGTGCCAGCAGCTTTCAGGGATTAAATTCACCCCTCCACTTT
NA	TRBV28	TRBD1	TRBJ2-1	CASSPQGWSGGPYNEQFF	TGTGCCAGCAGTCCCCAGGGGTGGTCAGGGGGCCCTTACAATGAGCAGTTCTTC
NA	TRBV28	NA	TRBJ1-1	CASSFRGRGSTEAFF	TGTGCCAGCAGTTTCCGAGGTCGTGGGAGCACTGAAGCTTTCTTT
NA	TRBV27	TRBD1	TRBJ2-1	CASSRTGSQNNEQFF	TGTGCCAGCAGCAGGACAGGGAGTCAGAACAATGAGCAGTTCTTC
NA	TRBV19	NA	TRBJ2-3	CASSMTPSTDTQYF	TGTGCCAGTAGTATGACTCCCAGCACAGATACGCAGTATTTT
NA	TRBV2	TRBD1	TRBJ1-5	CASSEFGQGVVPQHF	TGTGCCAGCAGTGAATTTGGACAGGGGGTTGTACCCCAGCATTTT
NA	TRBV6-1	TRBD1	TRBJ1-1	CASSERTGLVAFF	TGTGCCAGCAGTGAACGGACAGGCCTGGTGGCTTTCTTT
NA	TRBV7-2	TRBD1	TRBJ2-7	CASSLRVALRDRSRYEQYF	TGTGCCAGCAGCTTAAGGGTCGCTTTGCGGGACAGGAGCCGCTACGAGCAGTACTTC
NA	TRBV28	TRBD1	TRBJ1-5	CASVLTGENQPQHF	TGTGCCAGCGTCCTGACAGGGGAGAATCAGCCCCAGCATTTT
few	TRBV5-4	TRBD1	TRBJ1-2	CASELSPGQIYGYTF	TGTGCCAGCGAACTGTCCCCGGGACAGATCTATGGCTACACCTTC
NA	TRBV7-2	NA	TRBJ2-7	CASSLGARQDYEQYF	TGTGCCAGCAGCTTAGGGGCGAGACAGGACTACGAGCAGTACTTC
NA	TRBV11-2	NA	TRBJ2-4	CASSLPGHQGIQYF	TGTGCCAGCAGCTTACCGGGACATCAAGGAATTCAGTACTTC
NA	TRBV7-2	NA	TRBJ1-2	CASSLGRDSRGGYTF	TGTGCCAGCAGCTTAGGCAGGGACTCGAGGGGTGGCTACACCTTC
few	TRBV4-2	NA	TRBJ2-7	CASSPAGGTGYEQYF	TGTGCCAGCAGCCCCGCGGGCGGGACTGGGTACGAGCAGTACTTC
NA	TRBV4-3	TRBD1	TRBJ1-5	CASSQDQGQSNQPQHF	TGCGCCAGCAGCCAAGATCAGGGACAGAGCAATCAGCCCCAGCATTTT
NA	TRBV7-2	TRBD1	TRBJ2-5	CASSHRDRGETQYF	TGTGCCAGCAGCCACCGGGACAGGGGCGAGACCCAGTACTTC
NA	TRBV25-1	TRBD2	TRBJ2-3	CASSTIAGVPSTDTQYF	TGTGCCAGCAGTACAATAGCGGGGGTTCCTAGCACAGATACGCAGTATTTT
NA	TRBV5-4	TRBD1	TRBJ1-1	CASSLQDRVTEAFF	TGTGCCAGCAGCTTGCAGGACAGGGTCACTGAAGCTTTCTTT
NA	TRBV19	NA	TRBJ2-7	CASSIGGRRANEQYF	TGTGCCAGTAGTATAGGAGGCCGACGAGCGAACGAGCAGTACTTC
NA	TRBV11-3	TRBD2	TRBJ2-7	CASSLNSGGGSYEQYF	TGTGCCAGCAGCTTAAATTCGGGCGGGGGTTCCTACGAGCAGTACTTC
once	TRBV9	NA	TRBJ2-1	CASSLTSQGWEQFF	TGTGCCAGCAGCCTGACCAGCCAGGGGTGGGAGCAGTTCTTC
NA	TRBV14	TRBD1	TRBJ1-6	CASSWDSNSPLHF	TGTGCCAGCAGCTGGGACAGTAATTCACCCCTCCACTTT
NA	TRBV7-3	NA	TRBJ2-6	CASSSAGANVLTF	TGTGCCAGCAGCTCCGCTGGGGCCAACGTCCTGACTTTC
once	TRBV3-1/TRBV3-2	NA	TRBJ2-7	CASSQASRGHEQYF	TGTGCCAGCAGCCAAGCTTCCAGGGGCCACGAGCAGTACTTC
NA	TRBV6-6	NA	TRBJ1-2	CASSLSTDSHYGYTF	TGTGCCAGCAGTTTATCCACGGACAGCCACTATGGCTACACCTTC
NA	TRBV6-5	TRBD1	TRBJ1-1	CASRLDRDITEAFF	TGTGCCAGCAGGCTGGACAGGGACATAACTGAAGCTTTCTTT
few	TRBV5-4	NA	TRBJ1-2	CASSSTFYPGRQEVYGYTF	TGTGCCAGCAGCTCTACCTTTTACCCCGGGCGGCAGGAGGTATATGGCTACACCTTC